Listed below are T cell receptor beta chains from one sample, sequenced in a study of T cell clonotyping in hematopoietic cell transplantation. TCRdb keeps only in-frame clones here, not all; method: immunoSEQ multiplex PCR. The data show about 5,900 clones, roughly 91% seen once. Sequenced here: peripheral blood mononuclear cells, sampled 100 days after allogeneic stem cell transplant. These receptors came from a female patient aged 50-65 years who had an allogeneic stem cell transplant from a related donor, so the T cells may come from the graft donor. Some clones in this sample may be carry-over from other donors' samples. CDR3s include the opening cysteine and the closing phenylalanine or tryptophan. A D gene is named only where the DNA matches it firmly. Some rows mark clone size as missing; the rest say once, few, many or name a class of expanded clone.

d_gene	v_gene	j_gene	abundance	CDR3aa	CDR3nt
TRBD1	TRBV6-5	TRBJ1-5	hyperexpanded	CASSYSQGAAQPQHF	TGTGCCAGCAGTTACAGTCAGGGGGCGGCTCAGCCCCAGCATTTT
-	TRBV4-2	TRBJ2-7	-	CASSQARTGWAYEQYF	TGTGCCAGCAGCCAAGCTCGGACCGGGTGGGCCTACGAGCAGTACTTC
-	TRBV7-2	TRBJ1-6	-	CASSSQPRTNSPLHF	TGTGCCAGCAGCTCCCAACCCCGTACGAACTCACCCCTCCACTTT
-	TRBV19	TRBJ2-5	-	CASSTKRGRGGETQYF	TGTGCCAGTAGTACTAAGAGGGGTCGAGGTGGGGAGACCCAGTACTTC
-	TRBV6-5	TRBJ1-6	once	CASSYGPYSPLHF	TGTGCCAGCAGTTACGGTCCTTATTCACCCCTCCACTTT
TRBD1	TRBV4-3	TRBJ1-2	once	CASSQQGQGGYTF	TGCGCCAGCAGCCAACAGGGACAGGGTGGCTACACCTTC
-	TRBV19	TRBJ2-3	-	CASSPSAATSTDTQYF	TGTGCCAGTAGTCCCTCCGCGGCCACTAGCACAGATACGCAGTATTTT
-	TRBV5-1	TRBJ2-1	-	CASSPRERLKFF	TGCGCCAGCAGCCCACGGGAGCGACTTAAGTTCTTC
-	TRBV7-9	TRBJ1-1	-	CASSYLLAKGTEAFF	TGTGCCAGCAGCTACCTACTCGCGAAGGGCACTGAAGCTTTCTTT
TRBD1	TRBV5-1	TRBJ2-1	-	CASSGRQGFTYNEQFF	TGCGCCAGCAGCGGCAGACAGGGGTTCACCTACAATGAGCAGTTCTTC
-	TRBV5-1	TRBJ2-1	few	CASSIEGGSYNEQFF	TGCGCCAGCAGCATAGAGGGCGGGTCCTACAATGAGCAGTTCTTC
TRBD2	TRBV11-3	TRBJ2-7	-	CASSLAGTSGSPWDEQYF	TGTGCCAGCAGCTTAGCCGGGACTAGCGGGAGCCCCTGGGACGAGCAGTACTTC
-	TRBV27	TRBJ2-7	-	CASSLTGNLWYF	TGTGCCAGCAGTTTAACAGGGAATTTGTGGTACTTC